This TCR beta chain is from a study of control samples from healthy donors and cancer patients. The method was immunoSEQ multiplex PCR; TCRdb's version includes in-frame clones alone and lacks a portion of them. The sample has about 55,000 clones, roughly 94% seen once; the top ten hold 2% to 2.5%. CDR1 is LNHDA and CDR2 is SQIVND in the germline V gene (reference sequence). The CDR3 is 15 residues long. Trimming left V 3 bases short and J 0 bases short, with 11 bases between. The sequence was obtained from a man under 40 in good health. The source material was blood. J is TRBJ1-2 and V is TRBV19; D gene unclear. As DNA, the CDR3 is TGTGCCAGTAGTATTGAGGAAGGAACTAACTATGGCTACACCTTC. Its protein is CASSIEEGTNYGYTF.